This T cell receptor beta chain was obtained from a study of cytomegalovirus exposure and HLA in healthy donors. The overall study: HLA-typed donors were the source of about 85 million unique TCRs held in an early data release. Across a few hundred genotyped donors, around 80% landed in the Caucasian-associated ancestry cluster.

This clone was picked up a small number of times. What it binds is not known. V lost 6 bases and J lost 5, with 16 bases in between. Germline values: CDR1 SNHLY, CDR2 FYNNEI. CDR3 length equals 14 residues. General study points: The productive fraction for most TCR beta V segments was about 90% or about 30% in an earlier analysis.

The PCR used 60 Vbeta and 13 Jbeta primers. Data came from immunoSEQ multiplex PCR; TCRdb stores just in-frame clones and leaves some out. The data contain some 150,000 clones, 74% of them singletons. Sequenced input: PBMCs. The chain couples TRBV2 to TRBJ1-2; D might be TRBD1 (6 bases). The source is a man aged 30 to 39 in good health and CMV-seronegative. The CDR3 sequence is CASRPGTRSYGYTF. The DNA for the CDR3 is TGTGCCAGCAGACCCGGGACAAGAAGTTATGGCTACACCTTC.